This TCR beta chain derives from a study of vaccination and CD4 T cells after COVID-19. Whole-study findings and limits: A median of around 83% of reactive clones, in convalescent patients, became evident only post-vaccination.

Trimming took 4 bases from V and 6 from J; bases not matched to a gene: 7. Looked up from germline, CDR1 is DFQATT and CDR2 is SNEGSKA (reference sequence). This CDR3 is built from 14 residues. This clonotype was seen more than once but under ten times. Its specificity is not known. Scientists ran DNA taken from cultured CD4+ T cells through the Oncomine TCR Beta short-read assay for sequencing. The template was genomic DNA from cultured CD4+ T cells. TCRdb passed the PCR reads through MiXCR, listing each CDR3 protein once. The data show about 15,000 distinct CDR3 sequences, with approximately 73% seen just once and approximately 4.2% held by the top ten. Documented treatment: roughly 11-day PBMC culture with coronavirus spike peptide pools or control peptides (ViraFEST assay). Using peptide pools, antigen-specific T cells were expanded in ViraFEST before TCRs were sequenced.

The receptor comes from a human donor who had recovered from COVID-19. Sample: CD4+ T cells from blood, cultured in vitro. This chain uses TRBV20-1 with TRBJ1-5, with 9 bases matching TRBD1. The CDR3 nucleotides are TGCAGTGCTACCAGGGACAGGGTGGCTCAGCCCCAGCATTTT. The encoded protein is CSATRDRVAQPQHF.